This T cell receptor (beta chain) derives from a study of cytomegalovirus exposure and HLA in healthy donors. A multiplex PCR was run with 60 Vbeta primers and 13 Jbeta primers. Repertoires were generated with immunoSEQ multiplex PCR, while TCRdb's copy carries only in-frame clones and drops some. The repertoire holds roughly 56,000 clones, with approximately 85% as singletons. The germline V and J ends were trimmed by 2 bases and 5 bases, with 8 bases remaining between them. The CDR3 sequence is 13 residues long. Per the germline V gene, CDR1 is MRHNA and CDR2 is SNTAGT. This sequence was found in a boy between 5 and 17 years old in good health and CMV-seropositive. Input material: PBMCs. This chain uses TRBV6-4 with TRBJ2-3; D ambiguous. The DNA of the CDR3 is TGTGCCAGCAGTGACGTGGCAGGAGATACGCAGTATTTT. It is translated as CASSDVAGDTQYF.